The TCR beta chain described here comes from a study of sequential checkpoint blockade in melanoma. Study-wide background: Patients were randomized 1:1 to nivolumab-then-ipilimumab or ipilimumab-then-nivolumab first-line. Each arm's sequence ended with maintenance nivolumab.

The treatment here: randomized to nivolumab then ipilimumab (arm A) or the reverse (arm B). Sequencing used immunoSEQ multiplex PCR; TCRdb keeps in-frame clones, though not all of them. The table shows about 17,000 clones, with about 70% occurring only once. A few counts support this clone. The V and J ends lost 3 bases and 5 bases respectively, with 5 bases between them. The CDR3 spans 10 residues. CDR1 and CDR2 from the germline V gene are DFQATT and SNEGSKA (reference sequence). The sequencing here drew on CD8+ T cells sorted from blood (inferred from file names), taken from a patient given nivolumab and ipilimumab in sequence. The chain is built from TRBV20-1 and TRBJ2-7; D is unclear. The sequence was collected from a human donor with melanoma. The CDR3 nucleotides are TGCAGTGCTAGTGTCAACGAGCAGTACTTC. This gives the protein CSASVNEQYF.